This note documents a single TCR beta chain sequence. Its antigen is still unknown. Germline-derived CDR1 and CDR2 are LGHNA and YNFKEQ. The V and J ends lost 0 bases and 0 bases respectively, with 13 bases between them. The CDR3 loop spans 17 amino acids. Original processing notes: Junction-only immunoSEQ data arrived without quality scores, meaning filtering differed. Profiling relied on immunoSEQ multiplex PCR, and the TCRdb table lists in-frame clones only, not all of them. That table supplies the V and J calls and clone size; D and trimming were determined from the DNA. The data contain around 600,000 clones, nearly 98% of them singletons. The data derive from a study of shared clonotypes between healthy human individuals. Overall study results and limits: Sequencing of the sorted subsets was shown by rarefaction to be incomplete despite large depth. Generation probabilities of non-shared clonotypes were lower (relative to those shared by all four donors).

CD45RO-negative, CCR7-selected cells formed the naive CD8 fraction, which excluded terminally differentiated effector memory CD45RA+ cells. The sequenced sample was naive CD8+ T cells sorted from blood. The chain recombines TRBV4-2 with TRBJ2-3; TRBD2 might be the D (5 bases). The source is a man aged 25-45 years in good health. This CDR3 reads CASSQERTGSSTDTQYF. In DNA form, the CDR3 reads TGTGCCAGCAGCCAAGAACGAACGGGATCTAGCACAGATACGCAGTATTTT.